Below, 6 T cell receptor beta chains from the same sample are listed, as sequenced in a study of human T cells and chemical hapten exposure. Time point: patch test 2, 6 weeks after DPC sensitization. Treatment described: therapeutic diphenylcyclopropenone sensitization with weekly scalp DPC. From the RACE reads, TCRdb called clonotypes with MiXCR, one entry per CDR3 protein. Among roughly 140,000 distinct CDR3 sequences listed, over 9.5% were seen once. Material: whole blood, obtained in connection with sensitization to the hapten diphenylcyclopropenone (DPC). Every receptor here comes from a woman aged 50 to 65 with alopecia areata. Some clones in this sample may be carry-over from other donors' samples.

This clonotype appeared a few times. V gene TRBV3-1 combines with J gene TRBJ2-1; 9 bases map to TRBD2. Germline CDR1 LGHDT, CDR2 YNNKEL (reference sequence). CDR3 length equals 15 residues. V was clipped by 2 bases and J by 7 bases; unmatched bases: 6. The CDR3 DNA sequence: TGTGCCAGCAGCCAAACTAGCGGGTCCAGGAATGAGCAGTTCTTC. Translating gives CASSQTSGSRNEQFF.

This clonotype occurred a few times. J is TRBJ1-1 and V is TRBV6-5; maybe TRBD1 (5 bases). From germline, CDR1 is MNHEY and CDR2 SVGAGI. Trimming shortened V by 2 bases and J by 5 bases, and 15 bases separated the two germline ends. The CDR3 spans 15 residues. Here the CDR3 DNA reads TGTGCCAGCAGTTACGGACATCCCCTCGGAACTGAAGCTTTCTTT. Its protein product is CASSYGHPLGTEAFF.

This clonotype turned up a few times. The chain carries TRBV5-5 and TRBJ2-1, with 12 nucleotides matching TRBD2. This CDR3 region has 15 residues. V gave up 3 bases and J gave up 3 bases; unmatched junction bases: 1. The germline V gene has CDR1 SGHKS and CDR2 YYEKEE (reference sequence). As DNA, the CDR3 is TGTGCCAGCAGCTCACTAGCGGGAGGCTACAATGAGCAGTTCTTC. It codes for CASSSLAGGYNEQFF.

This clonotype has only a few counts. V is TRBV27 and J is TRBJ2-1; 7 bases are a match to TRBD2. V lost 2 bases, J lost 0 bases, and 4 bases stayed unmatched. The CDR3 totals 16 residues. Germline lookup yields CDR1 MNHEY and CDR2 SMNVEV (reference sequence). CDR3 protein: CASSLRLAGSYNEQFF. The CDR3 region has the DNA TGTGCCAGCAGTTTACGACTAGCTGGCTCCTACAATGAGCAGTTCTTC.

The sample holds many counts of this clonotype. The CDR3 loop reads CSARDPNRNYGYTF. CDR3 coding DNA: TGCAGTGCTAGAGATCCAAACCGAAACTATGGCTACACCTTC. The chain is built from TRBV20-1 and TRBJ1-2; D uncertain. Germline V lookup: CDR1 DFQATT, CDR2 SNEGSKA (reference sequence). The germline V and J ends were trimmed by 0 bases and 2 bases, with 10 bases remaining between them. The CDR3 runs to 14 residues.

This clonotype was counted only a few times. The chain combines TRBV7-3 with TRBJ2-1, with TRBD2 matching 11 bases. Germline-derived CDR1 and CDR2 are SGHTA and FQGTGA. The trim removed 5 bases at V and 4 bases at J, leaving 4 bases unmatched. The CDR3 contains 15 residues. CDR3 protein: CASSLLAGDYNEQFF. In DNA form, the CDR3 reads TGTGCCAGCAGCCTACTAGCGGGGGATTACAATGAGCAGTTCTTC.